The 27 T cell receptor beta chains given below trace back to one sample, sequenced in a study of a mutant IDH1 vaccine in newly diagnosed glioma. Indicated time point: week 35, safety follow-up. A single vaccine dose contained 300 ug of mutant IDH1 20-mer peptide, and topical imiquimod was used with it. No antigen has been identified for these receptors. Sequencing used immunoSEQ multiplex PCR; TCRdb keeps in-frame clones, though not all of them. The sample carries approximately 50,000 clones, roughly nine tenths recorded once. The sequencing here drew on PBMCs, taken from a glioma patient whose treatment included an IDH1 peptide vaccine. The receptors were sampled from a middle-aged man with glioma.

This sequence joins TRBV5-4 and TRBJ1-1; 10 nucleotides match TRBD1. The CDR3 contains 14 residues. Per germline, CDR1 SGHNT and CDR2 YYREEE (reference sequence). The V and J ends lost 4 bases and 3 bases, in that order; junction bases with no gene match: 3. CDR3 sequence: CASSRQGADTEAFF. The DNA of the CDR3 is TGTGCCAGCAGCCGACAGGGGGCCGACACTGAAGCTTTCTTT.

V usage is TRBV7-9 and J usage is TRBJ1-2, with D possibly matching TRBD1 (5 bases). Trimming took off 1 base at V and 3 bases at J, with 9 bases between the two ends. Germline CDR1 is SEHNR and CDR2 is FQNEAQ (reference sequence). This CDR3 is 14 amino acids long. The CDR3 DNA sequence: TGTGCCAGCAGCTTAGGCGGGACCGACTATGGCTACACCTTC. It encodes CASSLGGTDYGYTF.

This chain connects TRBV19 to TRBJ1-1, with 7 positions matching TRBD1. With V trimmed by 7 bases and J by 1 base, 6 bases remained unmatched. Germline V gene data show CDR1 as LNHDA and CDR2 as SQIVND (reference sequence). The CDR3 is 14 amino acids. CDR3 nucleotides: TGTGCCAGTATGACAGGGAGCGGGAACACTGAAGCTTTCTTT. It specifies CASMTGSGNTEAFF. Supplemented by reference TRBV19 and TRBJ1-1, the full variable domain reads DGGITQSPKYLFRKEGQNVTLSCEQNLNHDAMYWYRQDPGQGLRLIYYSQIVNDFQKGDIAEGYSVSREKKESFPLTVTSAQKNPTAFYLCASMTGSGNTEAFFGQGTRLTVV.

The rearrangement joins TRBV7-2 to TRBJ2-7; D is uncertain. The V end was cut by 0 bases, the J end by 7 bases, with 10 bases between. The CDR3 length is 13 residues. The germline V gene has CDR1 SGHTA and CDR2 FQGNSA. CDR3 DNA: TGTGCCAGCAGCTTAGCTAGGTTAAGGGAGCAGTACTTC. It specifies CASSLARLREQYF. The full variable domain, completed using reference TRBV7-2 and TRBJ2-7, is GAGVSQSPSNKVTEKGKDVELRCDPISGHTALYWYRQSLGQGLEFLIYFQGNSAPDKSGLPSDRFSAERTGGSVSTLTIQRTQQEDSAVYLCASSLARLREQYFGPGTRLTVT.

The gene calls are TRBV4-2 and TRBJ2-2; perhaps TRBD1 as D (5 bases). V was clipped by 3 bases and J by 2 bases, with 7 bases between them. Germline V lookup: CDR1 LGHNA, CDR2 YNFKEQ. The CDR3 has 14 amino acids. CDR3 in DNA: TGTGCCAGCAGCCACGGACAAAACACCGGGGAGCTGTTTTTT. It encodes CASSHGQNTGELFF.

This chain joins TRBV5-5 and TRBJ2-3; 7 nucleotides line up with TRBD1. With 3 bases clipped from V and 5 bases from J, the junction kept 12 bases outside the gene matches. This CDR3 comprises 16 residues. Germline V gene lookup returns CDR1 SGHKS and CDR2 YYEKEE (reference sequence). The CDR3 bases are TGTGCCAGCAGCTGGGATGAGAACTCAGGGGGAGATACGCAGTATTTT. This codes for CASSWDENSGGDTQYF.

The chain is built from TRBV19 and TRBJ2-1, with 14 bases identical to TRBD2. With V trimmed by 6 bases and J by 1 base, 2 bases remained unmatched. The CDR3 covers 16 residues. Germline values: CDR1 LNHDA, CDR2 SQIVND (reference sequence). In DNA, the CDR3 is TGTGCCAGTAGGGGACTAGCGGGAGCTTCCTACAATGAGCAGTTCTTC. It is translated as CASRGLAGASYNEQFF. Together with reference TRBV19 and TRBJ2-1, the CDR3 gives the full variable domain: DGGITQSPKYLFRKEGQNVTLSCEQNLNHDAMYWYRQDPGQGLRLIYYSQIVNDFQKGDIAEGYSVSREKKESFPLTVTSAQKNPTAFYLCASRGLAGASYNEQFFGPGTRLTVL.

The genes are TRBV7-9 and TRBJ2-7; 8 nucleotides line up with TRBD2. J lost 6 bases, V lost 6 bases, and 4 bases had no gene match. The CDR3 totals 12 residues. Per germline, CDR1 SEHNR and CDR2 FQNEAQ (reference sequence). In DNA, the CDR3 is TGTGCCAGCAGGCGGGAGGCGGGCGAGCAGTACTTC. Translating it yields CASRREAGEQYF.

This sequence joins TRBV6-4 and TRBJ2-1, with 7 positions matching TRBD2. From germline, CDR1 is MRHNA and CDR2 SNTAGT. The V gene end was trimmed by 5 bases and the J gene end by 8 bases; junction bases not matched to a gene: 12. The CDR3 has 15 amino acids. CDR3 in DNA: TGTGCCAGCAGTCCTCTGGCGGGAGAAGTAGATGAGCAGTTCTTC. Translation: CASSPLAGEVDEQFF.

The chain uses TRBV10-1 and TRBJ1-5, with 8 bases that match TRBD1. Trimming took 9 bases from V and 7 from J; bases not matched to a gene: 17. CDR3 length equals 16 residues. Germline CDR1 WNHNN, CDR2 SYGVQD (reference sequence). CDR3: CARPDRGRNQKQPQHF. In DNA form, the CDR3 reads TGCGCCAGACCAGACAGGGGCCGTAACCAGAAACAGCCCCAGCATTTT.

V is TRBV18 and J is TRBJ2-3; 10 nucleotides match TRBD1. With V trimmed by 0 bases and J by 4 bases, 4 bases remained unmatched. Germline V gene sequence: CDR1 KGHSH, CDR2 LQKENI. This CDR3 region has 16 residues. Here the CDR3 reads CASSPPDRGFADTQYF. The CDR3 coding sequence is TGTGCCAGCTCACCACCGGACAGGGGGTTTGCAGATACGCAGTATTTT.

The chain carries TRBV25-1 and TRBJ2-2, with D possibly being TRBD1 (5 bases). The CDR3 extends over 16 amino acids. V lost 0 bases and J 6 bases, leaving 14 bases between the germline ends. From germline, CDR1 is MGHDK and CDR2 SYGVNS. The CDR3 DNA sequence: TGTGCCAGCAGTGAATACATTTCCAGGGTGCCCGGGGAGCTGTTTTTT. Protein: CASSEYISRVPGELFF.

The chain carries TRBV4-2 and TRBJ2-1; D gene uncertain. The length of the CDR3 is 13 residues. V was cut by 1 base and J by 10 bases, with 11 bases left in between. In germline, CDR1 is LGHNA, CDR2 YNFKEQ. CDR3 in DNA: TGTGCCAGCAGCCAAGGTCAACTCACGGAGCAGTTCTTC. Encoded protein: CASSQGQLTEQFF.

V is TRBV5-4 and J is TRBJ2-2, with D perhaps matching TRBD2 (7 bases). V lost 2 bases to trimming and J lost 6 bases, with 11 bases between them. The CDR3 contains 14 residues. The germline gives CDR1 SGHNT, CDR2 YYREEE (reference sequence). The CDR3 nucleotides are TGTGCCAGCAGCTTTAGAGGGGGGGCCGGGGAGCTGTTTTTT. Translation gives CASSFRGGAGELFF.

This clone was picked up one time. This chain joins TRBV19 and TRBJ2-1, with a weak D call TRBD2 (6 bases). The CDR3 is made up of 13 amino acids. Per the germline V gene, CDR1 is LNHDA and CDR2 is SQIVND (reference sequence). Trimming removed 5 bases at V and 5 bases at J, with 10 bases between. CDR3 bases: TGTGCCAGTAGTCCGGGACTCAACAATGAGCAGTTCTTC. This translates into CASSPGLNNEQFF.

The V call is TRBV11-2, the J call TRBJ2-7; TRBD2 matches 8 bases. CDR1 and CDR2 (germline): SGHAT, FQNNGV. This CDR3 contains 14 residues. Trimming cost V 3 bases and J 4 bases; bases outside gene matches: 5. This CDR3 reads CASSFTAGEYEQYF. The DNA of the CDR3 is TGTGCCAGCAGCTTTACAGCGGGAGAGTACGAGCAGTACTTC.

This clone was recorded only once. This sequence joins TRBV5-4 and TRBJ1-1; D gene unclear. The CDR3 is made up of 14 amino acids. The V gene's germline CDR1 is SGHNT and CDR2 YYREEE (reference sequence). V gave up 2 bases and J gave up 3 bases, with 11 bases separating them. The CDR3 sequence: CASSLEPADTEAFF. CDR3 bases: TGTGCCAGCAGCTTAGAACCCGCGGACACTGAAGCTTTCTTT.

The CDR3 here is CASSLVYGQETQYF. The DNA of the CDR3 is TGTGCCAGCAGCTTAGTTTACGGACAAGAGACCCAGTACTTC. This sequence joins TRBV7-2 and TRBJ2-5; D not certain. Looked up from germline, CDR1 is SGHTA and CDR2 is FQGNSA. The CDR3 has 14 residues. V was cut by 1 base and J by 2 bases, with 8 bases left in between.

The chain recombines TRBV9 with TRBJ2-5; 7 bases map to TRBD1. V lost 5 bases and J lost 5; bases outside the gene matches: 9. Germline V CDR1 and CDR2: SGDLS, YYNGEE. The CDR3 extends over 14 amino acids. This chain's CDR3 is CASSNRGRGETQYF. DNA for the CDR3: TGTGCCAGCAGTAACAGGGGCAGAGGGGAGACCCAGTACTTC.

The CDR3 region has the DNA TGTGCCAGCAGCCCCTCAACGGGTAGCTATGGCTACACCTTC. This encodes CASSPSTGSYGYTF. The rearrangement joins TRBV5-6 to TRBJ1-2; D is uncertain. The germline gives CDR1 SGHDT, CDR2 YYEEEE. This CDR3 spans 14 amino acids. The germline V and J ends were trimmed by 4 bases and 4 bases, with 14 bases remaining between them. Combining the CDR3 with reference TRBV5-6 and TRBJ1-2 gives the whole variable domain DAGVTQSPTHLIKTRGQQVTLRCSPKSGHDTVSWYQQALGQGPQFIFQYYEEEERQRGNFPDRFSGHQFPNYSSELNVNALLLGDSALYLCASSPSTGSYGYTFGSGTRLTVV.

The gene calls are TRBV5-6 and TRBJ1-2; D is unresolved. The CDR3 is made up of 12 amino acids. CDR1 is SGHDT and CDR2 is YYEEEE in the germline V gene. Trimming cost V 1 base and J 6 bases, with 7 bases left between them. For the CDR3, the DNA is TGTGCCAGCAGCTTGACTGGGAATGGCTACACCTTC. Its translation is CASSLTGNGYTF.

The chain has TRBV27 and TRBJ2-5; D may correspond to TRBD1 or TRBD2 (5 bases each). The V and J ends lost 3 bases and 10 bases respectively, with 18 bases between them. The CDR3 is 14 residues long. Germline V gives CDR1 MNHEY, CDR2 SMNVEV (reference sequence). CDR3 sequence: CASSFGTQSGIQYF. CDR3 nucleotides: TGTGCCAGCAGTTTCGGGACCCAATCTGGGATCCAGTACTTC.

The chain combines TRBV19 with TRBJ2-3; TRBD1 might be the D (5 bases). This CDR3 has 13 amino acids. The germline CDR1 and CDR2 sequences are LNHDA and SQIVND (reference sequence). Trimming left V 2 bases short and J 4 bases short, with 7 bases between. The CDR3 nucleotides are TGTGCCAGTAGTATACAGGGTTCAGATACGCAGTATTTT. This translates into CASSIQGSDTQYF.

The chain uses TRBV27 and TRBJ1-5; D might be TRBD1 (6 bases). The V end lost 5 bases, the J end lost 3 bases, and 14 bases lay between the germline ends. This CDR3 contains 15 residues. Germline CDR1 MNHEY, CDR2 SMNVEV (reference sequence). CDR3 coding DNA: TGTGCCAGCAGTCCTCGTACAGGGCTCAATCAGCCCCAGCATTTT. It encodes CASSPRTGLNQPQHF.

CDR3 in DNA: TGTGCCAGCAGCCCGCGGGGGGGTAGGAACAATGAGCAGTTCTTC. Translated: CASSPRGGRNNEQFF. V is TRBV7-2 and J is TRBJ2-1, with 9 bases matching TRBD2. CDR1 is SGHTA and CDR2 is FQGNSA in the germline V gene. Trimming removed 5 bases from V and 5 bases from J; junction bases left unmatched: 7. This CDR3 has 15 residues.

The chain joins TRBV7-8 to TRBJ2-1; TRBD2 agrees at 10 bases. The V gene end was trimmed by 2 bases and the J gene end by 7 bases; junction bases not matched to a gene: 5. From germline, CDR1 is SGHVS and CDR2 FQNEAQ. The CDR3 is 15 residues long. The CDR3 region has the DNA TGTGCCAGCAGCTTATCAGCGGGAGGGCGTAATGAGCAGTTCTTC. The encoded protein is CASSLSAGGRNEQFF.

V usage is TRBV19 and J usage is TRBJ2-7; TRBD2 matches at 8 bases. This CDR3 has 14 amino acids. Germline V gene data show CDR1 as LNHDA and CDR2 as SQIVND (reference sequence). V shed 4 bases, J shed 6 bases, and the junction held 8 bases outside the gene matches. CDR3 in amino acids: CASSSTVSGIEQYF. The DNA of the CDR3 is TGTGCCAGTAGTAGCACGGTTAGCGGGATCGAGCAGTACTTC.